This T cell receptor beta chain emerged from a study of T cell repertoires in cytomegalovirus infection. Overall study context: Public TCR beta signature analysis indicated the presence of both CMV infection and matching HLA type.

Study-wide results and limits: Individuals carrying CMV plus the relevant HLA were identified by cumulative frequency of public TCR beta families. Ex vivo responses were dominated by HLA-C-restricted CMV-specific TCR beta clonotypes.

MiXCR, run by TCRdb on the reads, gives a single entry per CDR3 protein. The sample consists of around 310,000 distinct CDR3 sequences, roughly a sixth of them appearing once. With regard to this clonotype: The antigen remains undetermined.

V shed 4 bases and J 4 bases; nucleotides not matched to a gene: 8. This CDR3 comprises 15 residues. CDR1 is SGHRS and CDR2 is YFSETQ in the germline V gene. The sequence derives from a human donor in good health (CMV status not recorded). Some clones in this sample may be carry-over from other donors' samples. The sample consisted of PBMCs. The gene calls are TRBV5-1 and TRBJ2-5; TRBD1 matches at 9 bases. The CDR3 reads CASSPRTGEAETQYF. As DNA, the CDR3 is TGCGCCAGCAGCCCCCGGACAGGGGAGGCAGAGACCCAGTACTTC. The variable domain in full, with the rest retrieved from reference TRBV5-1 and TRBJ2-5, is KAGVTQTPRYLIKTRGQQVTLSCSPISGHRSVSWYQQTPGQGLQFLFEYFSETQRNKGNFPGRFSGRQFSNSRSEMNVSTLELGDSALYLCASSPRTGEAETQYFGPGTRLLVL.